This T cell receptor (beta chain) was identified during a study of CD8 T cells in Susac syndrome. This clonotype was detected only once. No antigen is known for it. Findings and limits, study-wide: The total CD8+ repertoires yielded more than 15 Susac-specific public clones and the CD8+ TEMRA repertoires yielded five or six.

Random hexamers were used to reverse transcribe the RNA input (roughly 0.5 to 1 ug). TCRdb re-derived calls from the immunoSEQ multiplex PCR reads in MiXCR, one entry per CDR3 protein. The table shows 70,000 to 95,000 distinct CDR3 sequences, with 94% occurring only once. The authors sequenced TCR beta from blood CD8+ and CD4+ T cells. The source material was CD8+ T cells from PBMCs. This TCR came from a human donor with Susac syndrome.

The chain's CDR3 is CSASGGVHAADTQYF. CDR3 coding DNA: TGCAGTGCTAGTGGAGGGGTGCATGCGGCAGATACGCAGTATTTT. The chain recombines TRBV20-1 with TRBJ2-3; a weak D match, TRBD2 (6 bases). This CDR3 contains 15 residues. V shed 3 bases and J shed 4 bases, with 17 bases lying between them. Germline CDR1 is DFQATT and CDR2 is SNEGSKA (reference sequence).